Listed here are 26 T cell receptor beta chains from one sample, sequenced in a study of T cell responses to AZD1222 COVID-19 vaccine. The method was immunoSEQ multiplex PCR; TCRdb's version includes in-frame clones alone and lacks a portion of them. The sample records more than 110,000 clones, roughly 92% being singletons. Sequencing was performed on peripheral blood, taken on day 0 of AZD1222 vaccination. The receptors come from an adult in good health.

This clone was seen only once. V gene TRBV27 combines with J gene TRBJ2-3; 9 nucleotides agree with TRBD1. Looked up from germline, CDR1 is MNHEY and CDR2 is SMNVEV (reference sequence). There are 14 residues in the CDR3. Unmatched junction bases numbered 2, after V lost 6 bases and J lost 1 base. CDR3 nucleotide sequence: TGTGCCAGCAGGTGGGACAGGGGCACAGATACGCAGTATTTT. This codes for CASRWDRGTDTQYF.

V gene TRBV5-6 combines with J gene TRBJ1-1; D ambiguous. The CDR3 is 15 amino acids. CDR1 SGHDT and CDR2 YYEEEE come from the germline V gene. V shed 0 bases and J shed 1 base, with 10 bases lying between them. The CDR3 reads CASSLVNRKNTEAFF. The CDR3 bases are TGTGCCAGCAGCTTGGTAAACAGAAAGAACACTGAAGCTTTCTTT. The variable domain in full, with the rest retrieved from reference TRBV5-6 and TRBJ1-1, is DAGVTQSPTHLIKTRGQQVTLRCSPKSGHDTVSWYQQALGQGPQFIFQYYEEEERQRGNFPDRFSGHQFPNYSSELNVNALLLGDSALYLCASSLVNRKNTEAFFGQGTRLTVV.

The chain has TRBV7-9 and TRBJ1-2, with 7 bases matching TRBD1. The CDR3 spans 15 residues. J gave up 6 bases and V 1 base, and 8 bases lay outside the gene matches. CDR1 SEHNR and CDR2 FQNEAQ come from the germline V gene (reference sequence). The CDR3 nucleotides are TGTGCCAGCAGCTTAGGGCAGGGGGTAGAGGATGGCTACACCTTC. Translation: CASSLGQGVEDGYTF.

The rearrangement uses TRBV27 and TRBJ1-3; 7 bases fit TRBD1. The V segment lost 6 bases and the J segment 2 bases; nucleotides outside the gene matches: 7. Germline-derived CDR1 and CDR2 are MNHEY and SMNVEV (reference sequence). CDR3 length: 15 amino acids. CDR3 residues: CASRGYTGAGNTIYF. CDR3 DNA sequence: TGTGCCAGCAGGGGTTATACAGGGGCTGGAAACACCATATATTTT.

The rearrangement joins TRBV4-2 to TRBJ1-2; a possible D gene is TRBD1 (5 bases). The CDR3 runs 14 residues. V shed 1 base and J shed 2 bases, with 8 bases lying between them. Per germline, CDR1 LGHNA and CDR2 YNFKEQ. The CDR3 nucleotides are TGTGCCAGCAGCCAAGTGGGGGGGAACTATGGCTACACCTTC. Translating gives CASSQVGGNYGYTF.

The chain has TRBV5-6 and TRBJ1-5; 9 nucleotides align to TRBD1. This CDR3 is built from 15 residues. Per germline, CDR1 SGHDT and CDR2 YYEEEE. After removal of 4 bases from V and 1 base from J, the junction contained 3 bases not matched to a gene. CDR3 amino acids: CASSNDRGSNQPQHF. The CDR3 DNA follows: TGTGCCAGCAGCAATGACAGGGGGAGCAATCAGCCCCAGCATTTT.

The V gene is TRBV28, the J gene TRBJ1-1; D remains ambiguous. The V gene lost 7 bases and the J gene lost 1 base, with 10 bases spanning the gap. The CDR3 is 13 residues long. CDR1 and CDR2 from the germline V gene are MDHEN and SYDVKM. CDR3 sequence (DNA): TGTGCCAGCAATAGCAGGCGGAACACTGAAGCTTTCTTT. Protein product: CASNSRRNTEAFF.

The genes are TRBV10-3 and TRBJ2-1; D may be TRBD1 (5 bases). CDR1 ENHRY and CDR2 SYGVKD come from the germline V gene. V was shortened by 7 bases and J by 8 bases, with 24 bases between the two germline ends. The CDR3 spans 16 residues. Written as DNA, the CDR3 is TGTGCCATCAACCATGACCAGGGCGTCGAGAACGATGAGCAGTTCTTC. Protein product: CAINHDQGVENDEQFF.

The chain employs TRBV27 and TRBJ2-4; 7 bases are shared with TRBD2. This CDR3 comprises 21 residues. CDR1 is MNHEY and CDR2 is SMNVEV in the germline V gene (reference sequence). The ends lost 1 base at V and 0 bases at J; junction bases unmatched: 18. The CDR3 reads CASSLFPVAGVPYLAKNIQYF. CDR3 DNA sequence: TGTGCCAGCAGTTTATTCCCCGTTGCGGGGGTGCCCTATCTAGCCAAAAACATTCAGTACTTC.

The chain links TRBV5-1 to TRBJ2-3, with 9 bases matching TRBD1. V dropped 3 bases and J dropped 4; count of bases not matched to a gene: 15. The germline V gene has CDR1 SGHRS and CDR2 YFSETQ. CDR3 length equals 18 residues. The CDR3 loop reads CASSWRDRVGGGPDTQYF. The CDR3 DNA sequence: TGCGCCAGCAGCTGGAGGGACAGGGTCGGGGGAGGCCCAGATACGCAGTATTTT.

This sequence joins TRBV28 and TRBJ2-7, with 13 bases lining up with TRBD2. Germline V gene data show CDR1 as MDHEN and CDR2 as SYDVKM. This CDR3 is built from 16 residues. The trim removed 4 bases at V and 2 bases at J, leaving 5 bases unmatched. This CDR3 is CASSSGTSGIAYEQYF. The CDR3 DNA sequence: TGTGCCAGCAGTTCAGGGACTAGCGGGATTGCCTACGAGCAGTACTTC.

This chain uses TRBV20-1 with TRBJ2-1; TRBD1 might be the D (6 bases). The V and J ends lost 3 bases and 9 bases respectively, with 9 bases between them. CDR1 and CDR2 (germline): DFQATT, SNEGSKA (reference sequence). The CDR3 contains 11 residues. The CDR3 sequence is CSARGQREQFF. CDR3 bases: TGCAGTGCTAGGGGACAACGTGAGCAGTTCTTC.

This clone appeared a single time. The V call is TRBV2, the J call TRBJ1-1, with D uncertain. V lost 5 bases, J lost 1 base, and 11 bases lay in between. Germline lookup yields CDR1 SNHLY and CDR2 FYNNEI. CDR3 length equals 14 residues. CDR3 in DNA: TGTGCCAGCAGTCCGCCGGACTCGAACACTGAAGCTTTCTTT. Translated, it gives CASSPPDSNTEAFF.

The V and J genes are TRBV7-9 and TRBJ2-1; the match to TRBD2 covers 11 bases. The CDR3 is 14 residues long. V trimming: 7 bases; J trimming: 4 bases; junction bases outside the gene matches: 3. Germline V gene sequence: CDR1 SEHNR, CDR2 FQNEAQ (reference sequence). The CDR3 coding sequence is TGTGCCAGCACTACTAGCGGGAGTTACAATGAGCAGTTCTTC. This codes for CASTTSGSYNEQFF.

The table lists this clone with a count of one. The chain is built from TRBV18 and TRBJ2-7; the match to TRBD1 covers 11 bases. The V gene end was trimmed by 3 bases and the J gene end by 3 bases; junction bases not matched to a gene: 4. Germline lookup yields CDR1 KGHSH and CDR2 LQKENI. The CDR3 runs to 15 residues. CDR3 residues: CASSPPGQGGYEQYF. DNA for the CDR3: TGTGCCAGCTCACCTCCGGGACAGGGGGGCTACGAGCAGTACTTC.

This chain joins TRBV27 and TRBJ2-3; 13 bases map to TRBD2. The CDR3 has 15 residues. The germline CDR1 and CDR2 sequences are MNHEY and SMNVEV (reference sequence). The V segment lost 3 bases and the J segment 7 bases; nucleotides outside the gene matches: 4. CDR3 region: CASSFGLAGANTQYF. The CDR3 nucleotides are TGTGCCAGCAGTTTCGGACTAGCGGGGGCCAATACGCAGTATTTT.

This rearrangement joins TRBV10-1 to TRBJ2-7, with D perhaps matching TRBD1 (5 bases). The CDR3 contains 15 residues. V lost 6 bases and J lost 4, with 19 bases in between. Germline V CDR1 and CDR2: WNHNN, SYGVQD (reference sequence). The CDR3 here is CASSPSPNDSYEQYF. CDR3 nucleotides: TGCGCCAGCAGCCCCTCCCCCAACGACAGTTACGAGCAGTACTTC.

DNA of the CDR3: TGTGCCAGCTCACCCCTGATGACCTCTACCGACTACGAGCAGTACTTC. Protein: CASSPLMTSTDYEQYF. The rearrangement uses TRBV18 and TRBJ2-7; D unclear. The CDR3 contains 16 residues. Germline V CDR1 and CDR2: KGHSH, LQKENI. V lost 3 bases and J lost 3, with 18 bases in between.

This chain joins TRBV7-8 and TRBJ2-1; D uncertain. The V and J ends lost 2 bases and 4 bases respectively, with 9 bases between them. There are 14 residues in the CDR3. Germline V gene lookup returns CDR1 SGHVS and CDR2 FQNEAQ. For the CDR3, the DNA is TGTGCCAGCAGCTTAACCCCCCCATACAATGAGCAGTTCTTC. Translation gives CASSLTPPYNEQFF.

This chain uses TRBV29-1 with TRBJ2-3; weak D call: TRBD2 (6 bases). CDR1 is SQVTM and CDR2 is ANQGSEA in the germline V gene. Trimming took off 1 base at V and 1 base at J, with 15 bases between the two ends. CDR3 length equals 16 residues. For the CDR3, the DNA is TGCAGCGTTGAAGGGGTCGGGGACTTCGGCACAGATACGCAGTATTTT. It codes for CSVEGVGDFGTDTQYF.

This chain connects TRBV3-1 (or the pseudogene TRBV3-2) to TRBJ2-5, with D unclear. Germline CDR1 LGHDT, CDR2 YNNKEL (reference sequence). V was clipped by 2 bases and J by 4 bases, with 5 bases between them. CDR3 length equals 12 residues. CDR3 in DNA: TGTGCCAGCAGCCAATATAGAGAGACCCAGTACTTC. It specifies CASSQYRETQYF.

The gene calls are TRBV7-9 and TRBJ1-2; the D gene is possibly TRBD1 (5 bases). Trimming stripped 1 base from V and 5 bases from J, with 5 bases between. Germline V gene sequence: CDR1 SEHNR, CDR2 FQNEAQ (reference sequence). The CDR3 runs 12 residues. In nucleotides, the CDR3 is TGTGCCAGCAGCTTAGGGGGGTATGGCTACACCTTC. Translation: CASSLGGYGYTF.

The chain carries TRBV3-1 (or the pseudogene TRBV3-2) and TRBJ1-6, with D possibly TRBD1 on 5 matching bases. The CDR3 extends over 16 amino acids. The V end was cut by 4 bases, the J end by 7 bases, with 17 bases between. The V gene's germline CDR1 is LGHDT and CDR2 YNNKEL (reference sequence). CDR3: CASSPHGTGANSPLHF. The CDR3 coding sequence is TGTGCCAGCAGCCCCCATGGGACCGGGGCCAATTCACCCCTCCACTTT.

V is TRBV5-4 and J is TRBJ2-1; D tentatively fits TRBD1 or TRBD2 (5 bases each). Looked up from germline, CDR1 is SGHNT and CDR2 is YYREEE (reference sequence). Trimming stripped 2 bases from V and 5 bases from J, with 14 bases between. The CDR3 extends over 15 amino acids. This CDR3 is CASSFGWGRDNEQFF. The CDR3 nucleotides read TGTGCCAGCAGCTTCGGTTGGGGGAGAGACAATGAGCAGTTCTTC.

The V call is TRBV9, the J call TRBJ2-5, with D possibly being TRBD2 (5 bases). Germline lookup yields CDR1 SGDLS and CDR2 YYNGEE. V lost 1 base to trimming and J lost 5 bases, with 12 bases between them. CDR3 length: 14 residues. For the CDR3, the DNA is TGTGCCAGCAGCGTAAGAGGCGGAGGCGAGACCCAGTACTTC. This sequence encodes CASSVRGGGETQYF.

The chain uses TRBV5-1 and TRBJ1-1; the D is unclear. The V end was cut by 1 base, the J end by 2 bases, with 12 bases between. CDR1 and CDR2 (germline): SGHRS, YFSETQ. The length of the CDR3 is 15 residues. The CDR3 sequence: CASSLLSLTNTEAFF. CDR3 DNA sequence: TGCGCCAGCAGCTTGCTTTCTTTAACTAACACTGAAGCTTTCTTT.